Presented here are 20 T cell receptor beta chains from one specimen sequenced in a study of T-cell reconstitution after alpha-beta-depleted transplantation in children. Researchers prepared the TCRbeta library using unique molecular identifiers, the study reports. TCRdb ran MiXCR on the PCR reads and lists one entry per CDR3 protein. Here the sample spans about 610,000 distinct CDR3 sequences, over 9.5% being singletons. The source was PBMCs from the stem cell graft donor, collected from the stem cell graft. These receptors came from a human donor who donated a stem cell graft to a child with acute myeloid leukemia.

Only a few counts were recorded for this clonotype. CDR3 amino acids: CSARGPGTEAFF. Written as DNA, the CDR3 is TGCAGTGCTAGAGGGCCGGGTACTGAAGCTTTCTTT. The J gene is TRBJ1-1, the V gene TRBV20-1; D not resolved. From germline, CDR1 is DFQATT and CDR2 SNEGSKA (reference sequence). The V gene lost 1 base and the J gene lost 5 bases, with 8 bases spanning the gap. This CDR3 is 12 amino acids long.

This clonotype was counted at least ten times. The chain carries TRBV20-1 and TRBJ2-5; TRBD1 aligns across 9 bases. The V gene's germline CDR1 is DFQATT and CDR2 SNEGSKA (reference sequence). This CDR3 comprises 13 residues. Germline trimming cut 5 bases from V and 9 bases from J; bases unmatched to any gene: 10. The CDR3 sequence is CSAGRDRGVAQYF. The CDR3 DNA is TGCAGTGCTGGAAGAGACAGGGGGGTAGCCCAGTACTTC.

The rearrangement joins TRBV6-6 to TRBJ1-2; possibly TRBD1 for D (6 bases). The CDR3 sequence is 12 residues long. V was clipped by 8 bases and J by 4 bases, with 11 bases between them. Germline V gene lookup returns CDR1 MNHNY and CDR2 SVGAGI (reference sequence). CDR3 DNA sequence: TGTGCCAGCTCACAGGGTCGCTATGGCTACACCTTC. Its protein is CASSQGRYGYTF.

The rearrangement joins TRBV6-5 to TRBJ2-3, with D possibly called TRBD1 or TRBD2 (5 bases each). Germline loops: CDR1 MNHEY, CDR2 SVGAGI. The V and J ends lost 0 bases and 2 bases respectively, with 9 bases between them. The CDR3 runs 15 residues. As DNA, the CDR3 is TGTGCCAGCAGTTACTCGGGGACGCTCACAGATACGCAGTATTTT. Its translation is CASSYSGTLTDTQYF.

This chain connects TRBV5-1 to TRBJ2-1, with TRBD2 identical over 13 bases. V was clipped by 4 bases and J by 7 bases; unmatched bases: 5. Germline CDR1 and CDR2: SGHRS and YFSETQ. The CDR3 loop spans 15 amino acids. The CDR3 reads CASSPPTSGRNEQFF. The CDR3 DNA reads TGCGCCAGCAGCCCCCCGACTAGCGGGAGGAATGAGCAGTTCTTC.

The chain employs TRBV6-2 or TRBV6-3 and TRBJ2-7; D remains unclear. Germline CDR1 and CDR2: MNHEY and SVGEGT. The CDR3 totals 12 residues. V gave up 10 bases and J gave up 3 bases, with 13 bases separating them. The CDR3 here is CATRRRVYEQYF. The DNA for the CDR3 is TGTGCCACTCGCCGTCGGGTCTACGAGCAGTACTTC.

The rearrangement joins TRBV4-2 to TRBJ1-1; TRBD1 aligns across 8 bases. Trimming cost V 0 bases and J 10 bases; bases outside gene matches: 7. The CDR3 spans 14 residues. CDR1 is LGHNA and CDR2 is YNFKEQ in the germline V gene. The DNA of the CDR3 is TGTGCCAGCAGCCAAGATTGGGGACAGGAGGGAGCTTTCTTT. Its translation: CASSQDWGQEGAFF.

This clonotype was seen a few times. The V gene is TRBV3-1, the J gene TRBJ2-7; TRBD2 is a possible D gene (5 bases). V dropped 1 base and J dropped 2 bases, with 12 bases sitting between them. CDR3 length equals 15 residues. Germline CDR1 and CDR2: LGHDT and YNNKEL (reference sequence). CDR3 region: CASSQGGLAPYEQYF. In nucleotides, the CDR3 is TGTGCCAGCAGCCAAGGAGGACTCGCCCCCTACGAGCAGTACTTC.

This clonotype was counted ten times or more. The genes are TRBV20-1 and TRBJ2-2; 9 nucleotides agree with TRBD1. Trimming at V came to 1 base and at J to 6 bases, leaving 3 bases not matched to a gene. The length of the CDR3 is 14 residues. Germline loops: CDR1 DFQATT, CDR2 SNEGSKA (reference sequence). The DNA of the CDR3 is TGCAGTGCTAGAGGGGACAGGGTGGCCGGGGAGCTGTTTTTT. Amino acids: CSARGDRVAGELFF.

This clonotype has ten or more counts. The V gene is TRBV29-1, the J gene TRBJ2-7; the D gene is possibly TRBD2 (6 bases). Trimming removed 7 bases from V and 4 bases from J, with 14 bases in between. Germline V CDR1 and CDR2: SQVTM, ANQGSEA. The CDR3 has 12 residues. CDR3 sequence: CSARPSEYEQYF. In nucleotides, the CDR3 is TGCAGCGCCCGGCCTAGCGAATACGAGCAGTACTTC.

This clonotype has a handful of counts. The chain joins TRBV6-1 to TRBJ2-5; 7 bases map to TRBD2. Germline assignment: CDR1 MNHNS and CDR2 SASEGT. With V trimmed by 4 bases and J by 5 bases, 4 bases remained unmatched. The CDR3 runs to 13 residues. The DNA of the CDR3 is TGTGCCAGCAGTGTGGGGGGGAGGGAGACCCAGTACTTC. Translating it yields CASSVGGRETQYF.

V is TRBV7-9 and J is TRBJ1-5; the match to TRBD1 covers 8 bases. Per germline, CDR1 SEHNR and CDR2 FQNEAQ (reference sequence). The CDR3 is made up of 15 amino acids. J lost 3 bases, V lost 5 bases, and 6 bases had no gene match. CDR3 region: CASSPGQGDNQPQHF. DNA of the CDR3: TGTGCCAGCAGCCCCGGACAGGGAGACAATCAGCCCCAGCATTTT.

This clonotype has only a few counts. V is TRBV2 and J is TRBJ2-5; D could derive from TRBD1 or TRBD2 (5 bases each). Germline-derived CDR1 and CDR2 are SNHLY and FYNNEI. CDR3 length: 13 amino acids. The germline V and J ends were trimmed by 7 bases and 1 base, with 10 bases remaining between them. The CDR3 loop is CASMAGTQETQYF. DNA of the CDR3: TGTGCCAGCATGGCAGGGACCCAAGAGACCCAGTACTTC.

The rearrangement joins TRBV7-8 to TRBJ2-1; TRBD2 matches 10 bases. The V gene end was trimmed by 5 bases and the J gene end by 5 bases; junction bases not matched to a gene: 9. This CDR3 comprises 16 residues. Germline CDR1 reads SGHVS; CDR2 reads FQNEAQ. This chain's CDR3 is CASSLMRTSGHNEQFF. For the CDR3, the DNA is TGTGCCAGCAGCCTCATGCGGACTAGCGGCCACAATGAGCAGTTCTTC.

The rearrangement links TRBV5-1 to TRBJ2-6; D possibly corresponds to TRBD1 (6 bases). Germline-derived CDR1 and CDR2 are SGHRS and YFSETQ. V was pared by 3 bases and J by 1 base, with 11 bases between. The CDR3 sequence is 16 residues long. This chain's CDR3 is CASSSTGQSGANVLTF. The CDR3 DNA follows: TGCGCCAGCAGCTCGACTGGACAGTCTGGGGCCAACGTCCTGACTTTC.

This clonotype was recorded many times. The V and J genes are TRBV29-1 and TRBJ2-4, with 10 nucleotides matching TRBD1. Trimming at V came to 5 bases and at J to 7 bases, leaving 5 bases not matched to a gene. The CDR3 totals 13 residues. CDR1 is SQVTM and CDR2 is ANQGSEA in the germline V gene. For the CDR3, the DNA is TGCAGCGTTCGAAGACAGGGGGCTAACATTCAGTACTTC. Protein: CSVRRQGANIQYF.

This clonotype showed up many times. This chain joins TRBV20-1 and TRBJ2-7, with 8 bases aligning to TRBD2. V lost 5 bases to trimming and J lost 3 bases; unmatched junction nucleotides: 6. CDR3 length: 13 amino acids. The V gene's germline CDR1 is DFQATT and CDR2 SNEGSKA (reference sequence). The CDR3 bases are TGCAGTGCTGGGCTAGCGGGCGGCTACGAGCAGTACTTC. Amino acids: CSAGLAGGYEQYF.

This clonotype came up many times. The chain carries TRBV29-1 and TRBJ1-1; no clear D. CDR1 SQVTM and CDR2 ANQGSEA come from the germline V gene. V lost 2 bases, J lost 0 bases, and 19 bases lay in between. This CDR3 comprises 17 residues. The CDR3 sequence: CSVEWGGQRMMNTEAFF. Here the CDR3 DNA reads TGCAGCGTTGAATGGGGTGGGCAGCGGATGATGAACACTGAAGCTTTCTTT.

This clonotype came up many times. This sequence joins TRBV20-1 and TRBJ2-1, with 9 bases that match TRBD2. This CDR3 contains 21 residues. Germline V lookup: CDR1 DFQATT, CDR2 SNEGSKA (reference sequence). With V trimmed by 0 bases and J by 0 bases, 18 bases remained unmatched. This CDR3 is CSARDRGGRLAGPSSYNEQFF. CDR3 coding DNA: TGCAGTGCTAGAGATAGGGGAGGGCGTCTAGCGGGGCCCAGCTCCTACAATGAGCAGTTCTTC.

The V call is TRBV15, the J call TRBJ2-5; the match to TRBD1 covers 7 bases. The CDR3 sequence is 15 residues long. Germline CDR1 and CDR2: LNHNV and YYDKDF (reference sequence). Germline trimming cut 5 bases from V and 2 bases from J; bases unmatched to any gene: 8. CDR3 amino acids: CATSFGQVLQETQYF. The CDR3 coding sequence is TGTGCCACCAGCTTCGGACAGGTTCTACAAGAGACCCAGTACTTC.